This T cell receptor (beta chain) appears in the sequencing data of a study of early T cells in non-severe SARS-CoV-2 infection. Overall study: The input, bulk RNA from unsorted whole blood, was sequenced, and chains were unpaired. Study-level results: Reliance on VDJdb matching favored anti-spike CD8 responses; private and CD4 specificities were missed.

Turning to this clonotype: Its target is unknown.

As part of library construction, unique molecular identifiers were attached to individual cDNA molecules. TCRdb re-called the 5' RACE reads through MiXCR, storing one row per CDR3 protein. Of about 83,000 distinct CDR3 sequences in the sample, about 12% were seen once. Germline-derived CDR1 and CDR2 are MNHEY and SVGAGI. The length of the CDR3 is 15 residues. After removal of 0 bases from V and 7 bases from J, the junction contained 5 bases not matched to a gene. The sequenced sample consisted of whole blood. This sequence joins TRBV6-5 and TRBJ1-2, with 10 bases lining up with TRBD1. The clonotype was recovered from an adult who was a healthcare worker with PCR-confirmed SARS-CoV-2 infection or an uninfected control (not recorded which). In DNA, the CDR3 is TGTGCCAGCAGTTACTCTTGGGGACAGGGGACTGGCTACACCTTC. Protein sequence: CASSYSWGQGTGYTF.